This is a list of T cell receptor beta chains from one sample in a study of response to subunit inactivated influenza vaccine. TCRdb reprocessed the RT-PCR reads via MiXCR and lists one record per CDR3 protein. The sample lists 530,000 or so distinct CDR3 sequences, 12% occurring once. The specimen was PBMCs from blood, collected on the day of vaccination. Receptors originate from a man aged 45-65 years who received an inactivated influenza vaccine. CDR3s include the opening cysteine and the closing phenylalanine or tryptophan. The D gene is left open where the match is weak. Rows give clone size only sometimes, using once, few, many, or a class for an expanded clone.

J: TRBJ1-5
D: .
size: .
V: TRBV19
length: 15
CDR3: CASSPKGGSNQPQHF
DNA: TGTGCCAGTAGCCCCAAGGGGGGGAGCAATCAGCCCCAGCATTTT

J: TRBJ1-2
D: TRBD1
size: .
V: TRBV20-1
length: 14
CDR3: CRPDGDRDADGYTF
DNA: TGCAGGCCCGACGGGGACAGGGATGCGGATGGCTACACCTTC

J: TRBJ1-6
D: .
size: few
V: TRBV5-1
length: 14
CDR3: CASSLGQARAPLHF
DNA: TGCGCCAGCAGCTTGGGACAGGCAAGAGCACCCCTCCACTTT

J: TRBJ2-2
D: .
size: .
V: TRBV6-2/TRBV6-3
length: 14
CDR3: CASTSVPVAGELFF
DNA: .

J: TRBJ2-5
D: .
size: few
V: TRBV7-2
length: 16
CDR3: CASSTRRRGHQETQYF
DNA: TGTGCCAGCAGTACTAGGCGCAGGGGCCACCAAGAGACCCAGTACTTC

J: TRBJ2-1
D: TRBD2
size: few
V: TRBV29-1
length: 17
CDR3: CSVEETSGRFSYNEQFF
DNA: TGCAGCGTTGAAGAGACTAGCGGGAGATTCTCCTACAATGAGCAGTTCTTC

J: TRBJ1-2
D: TRBD1
size: many
V: TRBV4-1
length: 16
CDR3: CASSQVTTGAGYGYTF
DNA: TGCGCCAGCAGCCAAGTTACCACAGGGGCGGGCTATGGCTACACCTTC

J: TRBJ2-1
D: .
size: few
V: TRBV6-1
length: 13
CDR3: CASSRSGQNEQFF
DNA: TGTGCCAGCAGTCGGTCCGGACAGAATGAGCAGTTCTTC

J: TRBJ2-3
D: TRBD2
size: few
V: TRBV11-2
length: 13
CDR3: CASSWKAGDTQYF
DNA: TGTGCCAGCAGCTGGAAAGCGGGGGATACGCAGTATTTT

J: TRBJ2-1
D: TRBD2
size: few
V: TRBV20-1
length: 16
CDR3: CSARGLAGGLYNEQFF
DNA: TGCAGTGCCCGGGGACTAGCGGGGGGGCTTTACAATGAGCAGTTCTTC

J: TRBJ2-2
D: TRBD2
size: .
V: TRBV2
length: 15
CDR3: CASRSLAGKTGELFF
DNA: TGTGCCAGCAGGAGCCTAGCGGGTAAAACCGGGGAGCTGTTTTTT

J: TRBJ2-5
D: TRBD2
size: few
V: TRBV7-6
length: 15
CDR3: CASSLSSLAGGTQYF
DNA: TGTGCCAGCAGCTTATCCTCACTAGCGGGGGGAACCCAGTACTTC

J: TRBJ2-1
D: .
size: many
V: TRBV4-2
length: 15
CDR3: CASSQGGVGSNEQFF
DNA: TGTGCCAGCAGCCAGGGCGGTGTCGGGTCAAATGAGCAGTTCTTC

J: TRBJ2-5
D: .
size: .
V: TRBV10-3
length: 16
CDR3: CAILPGLFPHQETQYF
DNA: TGTGCCATCCTACCAGGACTATTTCCGCACCAAGAGACCCAGTACTTC

J: TRBJ2-5
D: TRBD1
size: .
V: TRBV12-3/TRBV12-4
length: 14
CDR3: CASSTTGGKETQYF
DNA: TGTGCCAGCAGTACGACAGGGGGTAAGGAGACCCAGTACTTC

J: TRBJ2-3
D: TRBD1
size: .
V: TRBV5-5
length: 15
CDR3: CASSVGQGSTDTQYF
DNA: TGTGCCAGCAGCGTGGGACAGGGATCTACAGATACGCAGTATTTT

J: TRBJ2-7
D: .
size: few
V: TRBV4-2
length: 13
CDR3: CASSQDSAYEQYF
DNA: TGTGCCAGCAGCCAAGATAGTGCGTACGAGCAGTACTTC

J: TRBJ1-2
D: .
size: few
V: TRBV28
length: 13
CDR3: CASSKAGNYGYTF
DNA: TGTGCCAGCAGTAAGGCAGGGAACTATGGCTACACCTTC

J: TRBJ2-4
D: .
size: .
V: TRBV7-8
length: 20
CDR3: CASSLSALSLTGLAKNIQYF
DNA: TGTGCCAGCAGCTTATCAGCCCTGTCCTTGACAGGATTAGCCAAAAACATTCAGTACTTC

J: TRBJ1-2
D: TRBD1
size: many
V: TRBV5-8
length: 16
CDR3: CASSHGQGGLLGGYTF
DNA: TGTGCCAGCAGCCACGGACAGGGAGGACTTTTGGGTGGCTACACCTTC

J: TRBJ2-3
D: .
size: few
V: TRBV10-3
length: 14
CDR3: CAISALQGTDTQYF
DNA: TGTGCCATCAGTGCACTTCAAGGGACAGATACGCAGTATTTT

J: TRBJ2-5
D: TRBD1
size: many
V: TRBV5-1
length: 16
CDR3: CASRVRPQGAGETQYF
DNA: TGCGCCAGCCGCGTTCGTCCACAGGGGGCTGGGGAGACCCAGTACTTC

J: TRBJ2-7
D: TRBD2
size: .
V: TRBV6-2/TRBV6-3
length: 15
CDR3: CASSYQASGSYEQYF
DNA: TGTGCCAGCAGTTACCAGGCTAGCGGAAGCTACGAGCAGTACTTC

J: TRBJ1-1
D: .
size: few
V: TRBV19
length: 14
CDR3: CASSIVGVGAEAFF
DNA: TGTGCCAGTAGTATAGTAGGGGTAGGGGCCGAAGCTTTCTTT

J: TRBJ2-1
D: TRBD2
size: few
V: TRBV7-9
length: 15
CDR3: CASSFGAGGDNEQFF
DNA: TGTGCCAGCAGCTTCGGAGCGGGGGGGGACAATGAGCAGTTCTTC

J: TRBJ2-7
D: .
size: few
V: TRBV29-1
length: 12
CDR3: CSVVGRAGEQYF
DNA: TGCAGCGTTGTAGGCAGGGCTGGCGAGCAGTACTTC

J: TRBJ2-5
D: TRBD2
size: few
V: TRBV6-5
length: 18
CDR3: CASSYFSGLAGVQETQYF
DNA: TGTGCCAGCAGTTACTTTTCCGGACTAGCGGGAGTACAAGAGACCCAGTACTTC

J: TRBJ2-7
D: .
size: many
V: TRBV20-1
length: 13
CDR3: CSANPGQTYEQYF
DNA: TGCAGTGCTAACCCGGGGCAAACCTACGAGCAGTACTTC

J: TRBJ2-7
D: .
size: many
V: TRBV6-2/TRBV6-3
length: 12
CDR3: CASSQQGYEQYF
DNA: TGTGCCAGCAGTCAACAGGGTTACGAGCAGTACTTC

J: TRBJ2-1
D: .
size: few
V: TRBV10-2
length: 16
CDR3: CASSFDMGISWNEQFF
DNA: TGCGCCAGCAGCTTTGACATGGGTATTTCATGGAATGAGCAGTTCTTC

J: TRBJ2-7
D: .
size: many
V: TRBV10-3
length: 12
CDR3: CAISQDSYEQYF
DNA: TGTGCCATCAGCCAAGACTCCTACGAGCAGTACTTC

J: TRBJ2-1
D: TRBD2
size: .
V: TRBV5-6
length: 16
CDR3: CASSSASGRRADEQFF
DNA: TGTGCCAGCAGCTCGGCTAGCGGGAGAAGGGCCGATGAGCAGTTCTTC

J: TRBJ1-1
D: .
size: many
V: TRBV6-1
length: 14
CDR3: CASRNRDMTTEAFF
DNA: TGTGCCAGCAGAAACCGGGACATGACTACTGAAGCTTTCTTT

J: TRBJ2-7
D: TRBD2
size: few
V: TRBV10-2
length: 11
CDR3: CASSGGGAAYF
DNA: TGCGCCAGCAGTGGCGGGGGGGCCGCCTACTTC

J: TRBJ2-1
D: .
size: many
V: TRBV29-1
length: 14
CDR3: CSVEGPSSYNEQFF
DNA: TGCAGCGTTGAAGGGCCTAGCTCCTACAATGAGCAGTTCTTC

J: TRBJ2-3
D: TRBD2
size: .
V: TRBV11-2
length: 18
CDR3: CASSLTVRRGSRADTQYF
DNA: TGTGCCAGCAGCCTAACCGTTCGGCGGGGGTCGAGGGCAGATACGCAGTATTTT

J: TRBJ2-7
D: .
size: .
V: TRBV5-6
length: 14
CDR3: CASRIRDLPYEQYF
DNA: TGTGCCAGCAGAATCAGGGACTTACCCTACGAGCAGTACTTC

J: TRBJ2-3
D: TRBD1
size: few
V: TRBV6-1
length: 16
CDR3: CASSPTSGTGADTQYF
DNA: TGTGCCAGCAGTCCCACTTCCGGGACAGGGGCAGATACGCAGTATTTT